This T cell receptor (beta chain) was identified in a study of blood T cell repertoires in COVID-19. Study summary: Samples representing acute and convalescent COVID-19 were sourced from the United States, Italy and Spain. T cells, B-cell-depleted T cells, or PBMCs provided the cDNA or gDNA that served as material.

CDR3 length: 15 amino acids. Germline-derived CDR1 and CDR2 are MDHEN and SYDVKM. Unmatched junction bases numbered 11, after V lost 3 bases and J lost 7 bases. Original analysis: For nucleated cells, counts were estimated from reference gene primer amplification. The method was immunoSEQ multiplex PCR; TCRdb's version includes in-frame clones alone and lacks a portion of them. V and J calls and clone size come straight from that table; D and trimming were deduced from the DNA. The repertoire holds about 150,000 clones, with roughly nine tenths as singletons. Material for sequencing was peripheral blood. The TCR originated in a woman between 55 and 75 years old with active COVID-19. This sequence joins TRBV28 and TRBJ2-7; TRBD2 aligns across 8 bases. The CDR3 reads CASSFVTWSGGEQYF. The CDR3 coding sequence is TGTGCCAGCAGTTTCGTAACTTGGAGCGGGGGAGAGCAGTACTTC.